The clone carrying this T cell receptor gamma chain was seen a few times. What it binds is not known. A read error likely explains this, since a far larger clone differs by one base. This sample was included in a study of gammadelta T cells in human blood. TCRdb re-processed the RT-PCR reads using CATT. The sample includes about 300 gamma-chain clones, approximately 15% of them seen just once. The CDR3 spans 17 residues. Germline CDR1 and CDR2: GITISATS and ISYDGTV (reference sequence). Broader study findings: Microbial exposure reportedly appeared to drive polyclonal expansion of innate gamma-delta T cells right after birth.

Specimen: Vgamma9Vdelta2 gamma-delta T cells from adult blood. This chain connects TRGV9 to TRGJP. Matching the DNA to germline supplied the J gene, which TCRdb does not give. This TCR came from a human donor. The chain's CDR3 is CALWVSEAELDKKIKVF. The CDR3 nucleotides read TGTGCCTTGTGGGTATCCGAGGCGGAGTTGGACAAAAAAATCAAGGTATTT.